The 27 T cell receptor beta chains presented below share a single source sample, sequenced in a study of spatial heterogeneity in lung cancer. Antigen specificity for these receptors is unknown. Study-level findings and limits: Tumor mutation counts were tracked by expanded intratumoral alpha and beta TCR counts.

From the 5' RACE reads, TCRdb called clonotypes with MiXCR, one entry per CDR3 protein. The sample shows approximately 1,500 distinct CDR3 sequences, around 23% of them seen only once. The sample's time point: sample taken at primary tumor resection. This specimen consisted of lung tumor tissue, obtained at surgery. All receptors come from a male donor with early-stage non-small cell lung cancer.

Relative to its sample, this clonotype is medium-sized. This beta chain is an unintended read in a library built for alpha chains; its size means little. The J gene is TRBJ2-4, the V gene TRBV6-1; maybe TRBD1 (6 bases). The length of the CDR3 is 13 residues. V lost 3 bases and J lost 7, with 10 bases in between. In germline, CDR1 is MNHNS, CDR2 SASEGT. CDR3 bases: TGTGCCAGCAGTGAGGGACAACTTAACATTCAGTACTTC. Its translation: CASSEGQLNIQYF.

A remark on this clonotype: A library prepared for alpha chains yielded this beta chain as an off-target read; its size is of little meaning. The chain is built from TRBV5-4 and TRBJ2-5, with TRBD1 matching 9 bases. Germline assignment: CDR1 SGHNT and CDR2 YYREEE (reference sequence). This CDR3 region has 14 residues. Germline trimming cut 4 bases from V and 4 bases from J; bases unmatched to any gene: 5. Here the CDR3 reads CASSRDRVVETQYF. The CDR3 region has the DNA TGTGCCAGCAGCCGGGACAGGGTTGTAGAGACCCAGTACTTC.

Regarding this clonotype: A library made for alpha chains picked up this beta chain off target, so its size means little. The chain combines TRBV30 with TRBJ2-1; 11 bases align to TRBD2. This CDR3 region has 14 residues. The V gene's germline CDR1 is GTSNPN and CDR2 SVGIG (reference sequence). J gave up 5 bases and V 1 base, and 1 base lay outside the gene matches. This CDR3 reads CAWSGLAGHNEQFF. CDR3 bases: TGTGCCTGGAGTGGACTAGCGGGGCACAATGAGCAGTTCTTC.

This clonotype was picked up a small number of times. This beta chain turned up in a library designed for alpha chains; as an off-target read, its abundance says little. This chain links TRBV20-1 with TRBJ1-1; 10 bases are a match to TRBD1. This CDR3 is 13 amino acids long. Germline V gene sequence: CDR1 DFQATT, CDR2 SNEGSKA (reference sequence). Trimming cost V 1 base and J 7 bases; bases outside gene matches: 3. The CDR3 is CSARGQGAGEAFF. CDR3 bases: TGCAGTGCTAGAGGACAGGGGGCGGGTGAAGCTTTCTTT.

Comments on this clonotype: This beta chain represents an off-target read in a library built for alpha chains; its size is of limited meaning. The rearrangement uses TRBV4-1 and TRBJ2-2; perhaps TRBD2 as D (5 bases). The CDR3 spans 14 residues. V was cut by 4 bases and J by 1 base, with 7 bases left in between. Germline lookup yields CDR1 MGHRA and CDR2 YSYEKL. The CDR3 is CASSRTVNTGELFF. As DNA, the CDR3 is TGCGCCAGCAGCCGGACTGTGAACACCGGGGAGCTGTTTTTT.

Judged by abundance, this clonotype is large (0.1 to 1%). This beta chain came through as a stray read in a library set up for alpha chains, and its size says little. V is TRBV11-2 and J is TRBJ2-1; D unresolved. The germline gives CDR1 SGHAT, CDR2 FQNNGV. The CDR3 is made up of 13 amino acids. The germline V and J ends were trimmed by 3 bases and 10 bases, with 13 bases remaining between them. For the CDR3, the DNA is TGTGCCAGCAGCTTGGTCCTAGGTGGCGAGCAGTTCTTC. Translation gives CASSLVLGGEQFF.

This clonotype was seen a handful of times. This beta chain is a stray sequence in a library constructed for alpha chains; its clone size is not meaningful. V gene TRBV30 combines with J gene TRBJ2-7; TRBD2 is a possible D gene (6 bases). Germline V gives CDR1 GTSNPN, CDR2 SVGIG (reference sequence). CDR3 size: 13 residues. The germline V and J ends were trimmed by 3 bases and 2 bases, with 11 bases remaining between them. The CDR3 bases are TGTGCCTGGAGCCGGGACTCCACCTACGAGCAGTACTTC. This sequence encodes CAWSRDSTYEQYF.

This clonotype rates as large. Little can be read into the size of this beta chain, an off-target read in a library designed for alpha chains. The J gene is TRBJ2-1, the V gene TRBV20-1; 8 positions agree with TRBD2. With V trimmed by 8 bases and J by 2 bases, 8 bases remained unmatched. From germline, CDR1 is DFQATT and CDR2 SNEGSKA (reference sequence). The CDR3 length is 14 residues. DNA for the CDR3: TGCAGTCCCTCGGGAGGGATGACCTACAATGAGCAGTTCTTC. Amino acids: CSPSGGMTYNEQFF.

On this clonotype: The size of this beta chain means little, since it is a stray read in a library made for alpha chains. The CDR3 region is CSAMPGGGVHEQFF. For the CDR3, the DNA is TGCAGTGCTATGCCGGGAGGGGGGGTCCATGAGCAGTTCTTC. V and J are TRBV20-1 and TRBJ2-1; the match to TRBD2 covers 8 bases. After removal of 4 bases from V and 8 bases from J, the junction contained 10 bases not matched to a gene. Germline V gene data show CDR1 as DFQATT and CDR2 as SNEGSKA (reference sequence). This CDR3 spans 14 amino acids.

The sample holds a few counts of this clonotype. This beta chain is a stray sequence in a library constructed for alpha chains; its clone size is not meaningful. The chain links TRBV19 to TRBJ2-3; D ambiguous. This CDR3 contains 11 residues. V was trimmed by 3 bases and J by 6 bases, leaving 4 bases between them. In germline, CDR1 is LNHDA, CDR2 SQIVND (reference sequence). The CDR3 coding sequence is TGTGCCAGTAGTATGGGGGATACGCAGTATTTT. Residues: CASSMGDTQYF. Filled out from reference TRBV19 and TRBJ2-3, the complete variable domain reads DGGITQSPKYLFRKEGQNVTLSCEQNLNHDAMYWYRQDPGQGLRLIYYSQIVNDFQKGDIAEGYSVSREKKESFPLTVTSAQKNPTAFYLCASSMGDTQYFGPGTRLTVL.

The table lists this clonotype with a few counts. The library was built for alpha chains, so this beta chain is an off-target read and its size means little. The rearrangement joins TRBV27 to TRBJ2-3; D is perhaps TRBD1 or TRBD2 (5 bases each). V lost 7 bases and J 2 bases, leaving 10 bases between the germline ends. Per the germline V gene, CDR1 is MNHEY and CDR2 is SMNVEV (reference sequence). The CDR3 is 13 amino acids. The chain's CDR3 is CASTGRPTDTQYF. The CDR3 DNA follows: TGTGCCAGCACGGGACGGCCCACAGATACGCAGTATTTT.

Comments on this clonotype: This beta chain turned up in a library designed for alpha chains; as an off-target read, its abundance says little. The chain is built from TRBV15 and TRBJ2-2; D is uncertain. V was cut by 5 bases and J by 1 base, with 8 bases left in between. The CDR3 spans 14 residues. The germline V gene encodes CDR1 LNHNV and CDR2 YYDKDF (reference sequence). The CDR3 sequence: CATSERLNTGELFF. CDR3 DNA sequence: TGTGCCACCAGCGAAAGACTGAACACCGGGGAGCTGTTTTTT.

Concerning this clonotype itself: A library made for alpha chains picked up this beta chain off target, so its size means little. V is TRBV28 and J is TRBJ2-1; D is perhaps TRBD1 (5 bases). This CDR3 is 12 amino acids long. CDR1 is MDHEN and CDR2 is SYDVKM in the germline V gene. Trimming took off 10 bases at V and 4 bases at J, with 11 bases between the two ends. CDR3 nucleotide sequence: TGTGCCACCACAGGCGGATACAATGAGCAGTTCTTC. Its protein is CATTGGYNEQFF.

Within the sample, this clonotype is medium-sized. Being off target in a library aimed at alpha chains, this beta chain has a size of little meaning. The CDR3 DNA follows: TGTGCCAGCGGGCTAGCGGGAGATTTCGCAGATACGCAGTATTTT. Its protein product is CASGLAGDFADTQYF. This rearrangement joins TRBV28 to TRBJ2-3, with 10 bases that match TRBD2. CDR3 length: 15 amino acids. The V segment lost 8 bases and the J segment 4 bases; nucleotides outside the gene matches: 9. Germline V lookup: CDR1 MDHEN, CDR2 SYDVKM.

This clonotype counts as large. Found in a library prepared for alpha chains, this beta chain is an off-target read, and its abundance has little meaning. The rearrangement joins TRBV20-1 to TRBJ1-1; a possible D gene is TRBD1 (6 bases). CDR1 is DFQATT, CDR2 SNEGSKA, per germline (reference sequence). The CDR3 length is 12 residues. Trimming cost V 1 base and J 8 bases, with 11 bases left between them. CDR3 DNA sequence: TGCAGTGCTAGAGCAGGGGCCTCGGAAGCTTTCTTT. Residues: CSARAGASEAFF.

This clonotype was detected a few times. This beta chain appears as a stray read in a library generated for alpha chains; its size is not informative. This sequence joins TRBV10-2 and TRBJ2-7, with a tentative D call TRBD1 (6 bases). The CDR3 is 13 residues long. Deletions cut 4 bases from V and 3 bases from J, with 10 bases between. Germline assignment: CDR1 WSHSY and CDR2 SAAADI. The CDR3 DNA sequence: TGCGCCAGCAGTGGGGGGACATACTACGAGCAGTACTTC. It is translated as CASSGGTYYEQYF.

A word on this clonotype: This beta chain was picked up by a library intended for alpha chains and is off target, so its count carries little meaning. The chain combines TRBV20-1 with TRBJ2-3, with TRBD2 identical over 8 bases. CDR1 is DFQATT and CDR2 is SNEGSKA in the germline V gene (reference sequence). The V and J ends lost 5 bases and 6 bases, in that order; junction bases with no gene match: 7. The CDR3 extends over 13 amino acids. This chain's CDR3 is CSAGLARGDTQYF. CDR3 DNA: TGCAGTGCTGGACTAGCCCGGGGTGATACGCAGTATTTT.

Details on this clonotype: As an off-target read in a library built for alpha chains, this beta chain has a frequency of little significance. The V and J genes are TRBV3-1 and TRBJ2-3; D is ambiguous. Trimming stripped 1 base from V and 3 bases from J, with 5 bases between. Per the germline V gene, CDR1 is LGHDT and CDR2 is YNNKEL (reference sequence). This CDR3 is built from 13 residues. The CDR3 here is CASSQVDTDTQYF. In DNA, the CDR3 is TGTGCCAGCAGCCAAGTGGATACAGATACGCAGTATTTT.

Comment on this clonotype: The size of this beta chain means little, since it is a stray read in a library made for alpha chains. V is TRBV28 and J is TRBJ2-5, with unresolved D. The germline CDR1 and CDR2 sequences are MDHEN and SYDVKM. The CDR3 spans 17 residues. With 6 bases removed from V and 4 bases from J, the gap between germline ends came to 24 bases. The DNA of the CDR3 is TGTGCCAGCAGCCATAACAGTGCCGGGCCCCTCGGAGAGACCCAGTACTTC. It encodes CASSHNSAGPLGETQYF.

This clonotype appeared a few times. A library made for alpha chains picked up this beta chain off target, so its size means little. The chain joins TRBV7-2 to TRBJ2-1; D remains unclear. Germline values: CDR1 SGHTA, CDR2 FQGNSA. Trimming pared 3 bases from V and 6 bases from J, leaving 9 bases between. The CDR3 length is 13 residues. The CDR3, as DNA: TGTGCCAGCAGCTTCGGGCCCGGCAATGAGCAGTTCTTC. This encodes CASSFGPGNEQFF. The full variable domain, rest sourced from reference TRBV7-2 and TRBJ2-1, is GAGVSQSPSNKVTEKGKDVELRCDPISGHTALYWYRQSLGQGLEFLIYFQGNSAPDKSGLPSDRFSAERTGGSVSTLTIQRTQQEDSAVYLCASSFGPGNEQFFGPGTRLTVL.

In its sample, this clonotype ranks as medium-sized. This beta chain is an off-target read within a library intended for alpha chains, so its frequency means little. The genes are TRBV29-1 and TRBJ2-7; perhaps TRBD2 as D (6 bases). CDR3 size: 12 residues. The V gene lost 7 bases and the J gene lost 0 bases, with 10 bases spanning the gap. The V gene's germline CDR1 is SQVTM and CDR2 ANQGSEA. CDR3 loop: CSGWGDSYEQYF. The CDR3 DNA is TGCAGCGGATGGGGGGACTCCTACGAGCAGTACTTC.

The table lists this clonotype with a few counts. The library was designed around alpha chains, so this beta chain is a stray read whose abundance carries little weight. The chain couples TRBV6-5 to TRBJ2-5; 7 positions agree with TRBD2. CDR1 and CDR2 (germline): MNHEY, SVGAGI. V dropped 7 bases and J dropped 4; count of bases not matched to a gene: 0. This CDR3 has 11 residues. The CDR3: CASTGGETQYF. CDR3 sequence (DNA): TGTGCCAGCACGGGGGGAGAGACCCAGTACTTC.

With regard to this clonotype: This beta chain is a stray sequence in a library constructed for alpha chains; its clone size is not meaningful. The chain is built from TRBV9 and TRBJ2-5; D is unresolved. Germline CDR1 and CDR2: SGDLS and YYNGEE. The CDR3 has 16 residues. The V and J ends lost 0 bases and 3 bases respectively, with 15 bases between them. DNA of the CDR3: TGTGCCAGCAGCGTAGCCGGAGAACCCCGAAAAGAGACCCAGTACTTC. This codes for CASSVAGEPRKETQYF.

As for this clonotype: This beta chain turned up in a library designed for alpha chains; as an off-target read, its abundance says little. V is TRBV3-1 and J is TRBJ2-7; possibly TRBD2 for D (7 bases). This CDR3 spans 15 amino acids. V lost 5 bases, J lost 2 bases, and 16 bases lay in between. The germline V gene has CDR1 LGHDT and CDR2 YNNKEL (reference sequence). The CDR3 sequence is CASSFRAGATYEQYF. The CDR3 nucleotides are TGTGCCAGCAGCTTTCGGGCGGGGGCCACCTACGAGCAGTACTTC.

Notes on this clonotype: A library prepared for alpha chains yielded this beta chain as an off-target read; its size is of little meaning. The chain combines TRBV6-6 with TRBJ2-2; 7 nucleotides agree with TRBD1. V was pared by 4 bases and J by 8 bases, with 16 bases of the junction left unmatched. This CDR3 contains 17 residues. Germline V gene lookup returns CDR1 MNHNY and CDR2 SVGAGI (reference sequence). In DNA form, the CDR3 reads TGTGCCAGCAGTTTTGGAATCACCGGGACAGCAGATGGGGAGCTGTTTTTT. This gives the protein CASSFGITGTADGELFF.

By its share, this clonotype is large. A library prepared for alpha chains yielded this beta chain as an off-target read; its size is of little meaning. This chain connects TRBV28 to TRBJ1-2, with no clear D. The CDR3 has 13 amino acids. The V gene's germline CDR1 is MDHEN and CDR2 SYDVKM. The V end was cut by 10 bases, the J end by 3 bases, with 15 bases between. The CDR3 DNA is TGTGCCACCACGTACGAACTAGACTATGGCTACACCTTC. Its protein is CATTYELDYGYTF.

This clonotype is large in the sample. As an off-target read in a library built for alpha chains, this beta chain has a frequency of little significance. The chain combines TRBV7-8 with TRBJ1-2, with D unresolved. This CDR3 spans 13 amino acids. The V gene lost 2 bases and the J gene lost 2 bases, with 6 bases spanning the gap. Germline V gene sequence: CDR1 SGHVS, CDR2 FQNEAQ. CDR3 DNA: TGTGCCAGCAGCTTACTCACCAACTATGGCTACACCTTC. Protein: CASSLLTNYGYTF.